The clone carrying this TCR beta chain was seen a single time. Authors' analysis steps: Reference gene primer amplification yielded estimated nucleated cell counts. Clones were sequenced by immunoSEQ multiplex PCR, and TCRdb holds only the in-frame ones, with some missing. V, J and clone size reflect that table, while D and trimming were determined from the DNA. The repertoire consists of about 260,000 clones, with over 80% occurring once and the leading ten covering approximately 1.5%. This specimen belongs to a study of blood T cell repertoires in COVID-19. CDR3 length: 17 amino acids. The J segment lost 4 bases and the V segment lost 6 bases, leaving 16 bases of the junction unmatched. The germline V gene encodes CDR1 SNHLY and CDR2 FYNNEI.

The genes are TRBV2 and TRBJ1-2; 8 positions match TRBD1. The sequencing sample was made of peripheral blood. The sequence derives from a woman aged 40 to 55 who had recovered from COVID-19. CDR3 region: CASSAGQGLLISYGYTF. The CDR3 DNA reads TGTGCCAGCAGCGCCGGACAGGGCCTCCTGATCTCCTATGGCTACACCTTC.